The present T cell receptor beta chain was sequenced within a study of identical twins. Study-wide findings and caveats: Without tracking the same donors, conclusions rested on cross-sectional statistical analysis. Surplus twin overlap in beta out-of-frame sequences was less pronounced. It was out-of-frame TCR alpha sharing in monozygotic twins that models underestimated. Insertions were fewer in abundant cord blood beta clonotypes, whereas memory repertoires showed none of this pattern.

In germline, CDR1 is MNHEY, CDR2 SVGEGT. The CDR3 is 14 amino acids. Trimming removed 10 bases from V and 2 bases from J, with 15 bases in between. TCRdb called the 5' RACE reads again in MiXCR, with one record for every CDR3 protein. The sample has around 480,000 distinct CDR3 sequences, about 13% seen once. In regard to this clonotype: The target antigen is unknown.

This sample also belongs to another study, concerning yellow fever vaccine responses in identical twins.

The sequence derives from a woman aged 18 to 35 in good health. The sample comprised CD4+ T cells sorted from blood. This chain joins TRBV6-2 or TRBV6-3 and TRBJ2-1; the D gene could be TRBD1 or TRBD2 (5 bases each). The CDR3 protein is CATRGGKTYNEQFF. CDR3 coding DNA: TGTGCCACTCGGGGCGGAAAAACCTACAATGAGCAGTTCTTC.